The present entry profiles one TCR beta chain with its context. Its antigen is currently unknown. The CDR3 is 15 residues long. Trimming left V 3 bases short and J 4 bases short, with 15 bases between. In TCRdb, the 5' RACE reads were re-called with MiXCR into one record per CDR3 protein. This table has over 450,000 distinct CDR3 sequences, around 20% appearing once. This specimen belongs to a study of T-cell memory formation after mild COVID-19. Study-wide findings and caveats: Cross-reactive memory seemingly joined, as some responding clones were found in pre-infection memory.

This chain uses TRBV12-3 or TRBV12-4 with TRBJ1-1; D is perhaps TRBD1 (5 bases). This clonotype was sampled from an adult woman who had mild COVID-19 (a few samples of this study predate the infection). Cell type and time point are not known. The sample comprised PBMCs or a T cell subset sorted from them (not recorded which). In DNA, the CDR3 is TGTGCCAGCAGTTTTGCCGGGGGGAGGACCACTGAAGCTTTCTTT. It is translated as CASSFAGGRTTEAFF.